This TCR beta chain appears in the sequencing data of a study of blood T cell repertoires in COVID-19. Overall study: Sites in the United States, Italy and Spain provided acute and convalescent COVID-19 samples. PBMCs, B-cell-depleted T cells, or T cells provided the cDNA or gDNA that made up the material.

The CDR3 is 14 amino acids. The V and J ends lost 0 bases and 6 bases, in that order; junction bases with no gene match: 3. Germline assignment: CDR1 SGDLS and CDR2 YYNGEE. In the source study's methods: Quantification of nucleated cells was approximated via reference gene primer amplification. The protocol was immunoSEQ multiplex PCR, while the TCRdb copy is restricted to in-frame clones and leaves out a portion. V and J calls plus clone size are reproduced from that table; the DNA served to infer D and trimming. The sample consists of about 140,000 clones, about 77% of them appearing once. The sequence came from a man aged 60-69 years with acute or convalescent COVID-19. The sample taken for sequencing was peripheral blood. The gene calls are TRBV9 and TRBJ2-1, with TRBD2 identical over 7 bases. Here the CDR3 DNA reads TGTGCCAGCAGCGTAGGTTGGGAGGGCAATGAGCAGTTCTTC. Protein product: CASSVGWEGNEQFF. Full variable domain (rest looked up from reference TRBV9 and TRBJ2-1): DSGVTQTPKHLITATGQRVTLRCSPRSGDLSVYWYQQSLDQGLQFLIQYYNGEERAKGNILERFSAQQFPDLHSELNLSSLELGDSALYFCASSVGWEGNEQFFGPGTRLTVL.